This entry lists 21 T cell receptor beta chains sequenced from one sample in a study of cytomegalovirus exposure and HLA in healthy donors (dated by TCRdb to between 2016 and 2019). Libraries came from the immunoSEQ multiplex PCR assay. For the multiplex PCR, a mixture combining 60 forward primers for TCR Vbeta segments and 13 reverse primers for TCR Jbeta segments was used. TCRdb's version of the immuneACCESS table is confined to in-frame rearrangements and falls short of the full clone set. An unresolved V gene accounts for under half of the shortfall where checked; the remainder is of unknown origin. This sample is represented by about 160,000 clones; about 80% of them were singletons. Over 0.95% of the sample rests with the top ten. The source material was PBMCs. The receptors were gathered from a woman aged 50 to 60 in good health and CMV-seropositive.

The V call is TRBV11-2, the J call TRBJ2-1; 7 nucleotides agree with TRBD2. The V gene end was trimmed by 1 base and the J gene end by 7 bases; junction bases not matched to a gene: 4. CDR3 size: 14 residues. Germline CDR1 and CDR2: SGHAT and FQNNGV. This chain's CDR3 is CASSLGLLANEQFF. For the CDR3, the DNA is TGTGCCAGCAGCTTAGGCCTACTAGCGAATGAGCAGTTCTTC. Full variable domain (rest looked up from reference TRBV11-2 and TRBJ2-1): EAGVAQSPRYKIIEKRQSVAFWCNPISGHATLYWYQQILGQGPKLLIQFQNNGVVDDSQLPKDRFSAERLKGVDSTLKIQPAKLEDSAVYLCASSLGLLANEQFFGPGTRLTVL.

This clone appeared a single time. This sequence joins TRBV27 and TRBJ2-3; D gene unclear. The CDR3 sequence is 17 residues long. V was cut by 4 bases and J by 0 bases, with 17 bases left in between. Germline CDR1 reads MNHEY; CDR2 reads SMNVEV (reference sequence). CDR3: CASSYSPIPGSTDTQYF. The DNA of the CDR3 is TGTGCCAGCAGTTACTCGCCTATCCCCGGGAGCACAGATACGCAGTATTTT.

The V call is TRBV9, the J call TRBJ2-2, with 7 positions matching TRBD1. With 4 bases clipped from V and 1 base from J, the junction kept 7 bases outside the gene matches. The germline gives CDR1 SGDLS, CDR2 YYNGEE. The CDR3 extends over 16 amino acids. CDR3 protein: CASSSSTGRNTGELFF. The CDR3, as DNA: TGTGCCAGCAGCTCCTCGACAGGGAGGAACACCGGGGAGCTGTTTTTT.

The chain employs TRBV19 and TRBJ1-5; 7 nucleotides line up with TRBD1. The germline V gene has CDR1 LNHDA and CDR2 SQIVND (reference sequence). V lost 11 bases and J lost 3; bases outside the gene matches: 7. CDR3 length equals 13 residues. The CDR3 is CAVQGIDNQPQHF. In DNA form, the CDR3 reads TGTGCCGTACAGGGGATCGACAATCAGCCCCAGCATTTT.

V usage is TRBV7-9 and J usage is TRBJ1-2, with D tentatively TRBD1 (5 bases). Germline-derived CDR1 and CDR2 are SEHNR and FQNEAQ (reference sequence). Trimming left V 1 base short and J 3 bases short, with 12 bases between. The CDR3 contains 15 residues. The CDR3 DNA sequence: TGTGCCAGCAGCTTAGTAACGGGGGTCGACTATGGCTACACCTTC. Encoded protein: CASSLVTGVDYGYTF.

V is TRBV19 and J is TRBJ1-2, with TRBD1 identical over 8 bases. This CDR3 spans 18 amino acids. The junction had 19 bases not matched to a gene; V was cut back by 9 bases and J by 1 base. CDR1 and CDR2 (germline): LNHDA, SQIVND (reference sequence). CDR3 nucleotides: TGTGCCAGCAGACATGAAACGGTTCCGGGACAGGTTAACTATGGCTACACCTTC. Translated: CASRHETVPGQVNYGYTF.

This clone was seen more than once but under ten times. V usage is TRBV6-5 and J usage is TRBJ1-2, with 7 bases that match TRBD1. V lost 0 bases, J lost 2 bases, and 0 bases stayed unmatched. This CDR3 contains 14 residues. Germline V gene lookup returns CDR1 MNHEY and CDR2 SVGAGI. The CDR3, as DNA: TGTGCCAGCAGTTACTCGACAGGGAACTATGGCTACACCTTC. It translates to CASSYSTGNYGYTF.

The gene calls are TRBV28 and TRBJ2-1; a weak D match, TRBD1 (6 bases). Germline values: CDR1 MDHEN, CDR2 SYDVKM. The CDR3 totals 15 residues. The ends were cut back, 10 bases at V and 2 bases at J, with 18 bases in the middle. The CDR3 DNA sequence: TGTGCCACCAATTTTATGGACAGACCCTACAATGAGCAGTTCTTC. Translating it yields CATNFMDRPYNEQFF.

The J gene is TRBJ1-1, the V gene TRBV28, with 10 bases that match TRBD1. Germline V CDR1 and CDR2: MDHEN, SYDVKM. There are 15 residues in the CDR3. V lost 7 bases, J lost 6 bases, and 11 bases stayed unmatched. The CDR3 sequence: CASIIEGQGKPEAFF. CDR3 bases: TGTGCCAGCATCATCGAGGGACAGGGGAAGCCTGAAGCTTTCTTT.

This chain's CDR3 is CASSPTLDYEQYF. CDR3 DNA: TGCGCCAGCAGCCCCACACTAGACTACGAGCAGTACTTC. The chain employs TRBV4-1 and TRBJ2-5, with D possibly being TRBD2 (5 bases). The J call may be incorrect, as the DNA end agrees better with TRBJ2-7. Looked up from germline, CDR1 is MGHRA and CDR2 is YSYEKL. The CDR3 sequence is 13 residues long.

The chain is built from TRBV4-2 and TRBJ2-1, with 8 bases identical to TRBD2. Trimming at V came to 3 bases and at J to 10 bases, leaving 11 bases not matched to a gene. The length of the CDR3 is 15 residues. The germline CDR1 and CDR2 sequences are LGHNA and YNFKEQ. Here the CDR3 DNA reads TGTGCCAGCAGCCAGAGAACTAGCGGTATCCTAGAGCAGTTCTTC. Residues: CASSQRTSGILEQFF.

CDR3 amino acids: CASSLGPPSTDTQYF. Written as DNA, the CDR3 is TGTGCCAGCAGCTTAGGGCCCCCTAGCACAGATACGCAGTATTTT. This rearrangement joins TRBV9 to TRBJ2-3; D not resolved. Trimming shortened V by 4 bases and J by 0 bases, and 12 bases separated the two germline ends. Germline-derived CDR1 and CDR2 are SGDLS and YYNGEE. The CDR3 totals 15 residues.

The CDR3 nucleotides read TGTGCCAGCAGCTCCCCGGCGGGGGGGCAGCAGTTCTTC. Translation gives CASSSPAGGQQFF. This chain joins TRBV7-3 and TRBJ2-1; 9 bases match TRBD2. Germline V gives CDR1 SGHTA, CDR2 FQGTGA. The J segment lost 11 bases and the V segment lost 4 bases, leaving 6 bases of the junction unmatched. The CDR3 has 13 residues.

The V and J genes are TRBV14 and TRBJ2-7, with D perhaps matching TRBD1 (6 bases). Between the trimmed V and J ends, which lost 2 bases and 3 bases, there was a span of 14 bases. CDR1 SGHDN and CDR2 FVKESK come from the germline V gene. The length of the CDR3 is 15 residues. CDR3 DNA: TGTGCCAGCAGCCAAACAGGGTCCTTTGGCTACGAGCAGTACTTC. Residues: CASSQTGSFGYEQYF.

This chain connects TRBV2 to TRBJ2-4, with D possibly being TRBD1 (5 bases). Germline CDR1 is SNHLY and CDR2 is FYNNEI. The V end was cut by 8 bases, the J end by 0 bases, with 11 bases between. CDR3 length equals 14 residues. CDR3 sequence (DNA): TGTGCCAGCGGCAGGGTGATAGCCAAAAACATTCAGTACTTC. Protein product: CASGRVIAKNIQYF.

About this clone itself: The sample contains more than one DNA sequence encoding this CDR3. The genes are TRBV7-2 and TRBJ2-7, with TRBD2 matching 7 bases. The CDR3 sequence is 14 residues long. The germline CDR1 and CDR2 sequences are SGHTA and FQGNSA. J gave up 2 bases and V 1 base, and 2 bases lay outside the gene matches. The CDR3 region is CASSLEGRAYEQYF. The CDR3 region has the DNA TGTGCCAGCAGCTTAGAGGGGAGGGCCTACGAGCAGTACTTC.

V and J are TRBV7-2 and TRBJ2-1, with 10 bases matching TRBD2. This CDR3 contains 15 residues. After removal of 5 bases from V and 8 bases from J, the junction contained 9 bases not matched to a gene. The germline gives CDR1 SGHTA, CDR2 FQGNSA. The CDR3 protein is CASSPWGSGRYEQFF. CDR3 nucleotide sequence: TGTGCCAGCAGCCCGTGGGGTAGCGGGAGGTATGAGCAGTTCTTC.

J is TRBJ2-7 and V is TRBV6-5, with D unclear. V gave up 1 base and J gave up 0 bases, with 10 bases separating them. The CDR3 length is 15 residues. Germline loops: CDR1 MNHEY, CDR2 SVGAGI. The CDR3 DNA reads as TGTGCCAGCAGTTACTGGCCGCCTAGCTCCTACGAGCAGTACTTC. Amino acid sequence: CASSYWPPSSYEQYF.

The J gene is TRBJ1-1, the V gene TRBV13; 8 bases are shared with TRBD1. V trimming: 5 bases; J trimming: 4 bases; junction bases outside the gene matches: 9. This CDR3 is 15 amino acids long. Germline V gene sequence: CDR1 PRHDT, CDR2 FYEKMQ (reference sequence). The CDR3 loop is CASSPQGAESTEAFF. The CDR3 coding sequence is TGTGCCAGCAGCCCCCAGGGGGCGGAAAGCACTGAAGCTTTCTTT.

The chain recombines TRBV4-1 with TRBJ2-5; 12 bases align to TRBD2. CDR1 is MGHRA, CDR2 YSYEKL, per germline. Trimming at V came to 1 base and at J to 5 bases, leaving 8 bases not matched to a gene. CDR3 size: 17 residues. CDR3 nucleotide sequence: TGCGCCAGCAGCCAAGCGCTAGCGGGGGGGGCCGGGGAGACCCAGTACTTC. Its protein is CASSQALAGGAGETQYF.

This clone appeared a few times. The J gene is TRBJ1-1, the V gene TRBV19; no clear D gene. Trimming stripped 7 bases from V and 1 base from J, with 7 bases between. Germline values: CDR1 LNHDA, CDR2 SQIVND (reference sequence). The CDR3 loop spans 12 amino acids. The CDR3 loop reads CASNNRNTEAFF. For the CDR3, the DNA is TGTGCCAGTAACAACAGGAACACTGAAGCTTTCTTT.